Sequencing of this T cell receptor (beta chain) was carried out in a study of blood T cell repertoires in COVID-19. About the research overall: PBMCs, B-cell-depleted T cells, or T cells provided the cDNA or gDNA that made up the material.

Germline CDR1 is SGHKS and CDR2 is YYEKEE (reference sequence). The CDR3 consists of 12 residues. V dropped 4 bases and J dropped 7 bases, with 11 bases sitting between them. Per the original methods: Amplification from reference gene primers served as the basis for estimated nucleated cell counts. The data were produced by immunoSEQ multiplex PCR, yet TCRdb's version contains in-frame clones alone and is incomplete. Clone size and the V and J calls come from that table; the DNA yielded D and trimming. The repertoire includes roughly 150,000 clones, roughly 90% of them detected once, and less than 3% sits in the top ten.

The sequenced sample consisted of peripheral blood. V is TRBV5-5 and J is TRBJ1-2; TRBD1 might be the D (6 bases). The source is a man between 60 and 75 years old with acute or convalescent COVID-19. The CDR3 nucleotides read TGTGCCAGCAGCCCATCAGGGGCTGGCTACACCTTC. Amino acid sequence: CASSPSGAGYTF.